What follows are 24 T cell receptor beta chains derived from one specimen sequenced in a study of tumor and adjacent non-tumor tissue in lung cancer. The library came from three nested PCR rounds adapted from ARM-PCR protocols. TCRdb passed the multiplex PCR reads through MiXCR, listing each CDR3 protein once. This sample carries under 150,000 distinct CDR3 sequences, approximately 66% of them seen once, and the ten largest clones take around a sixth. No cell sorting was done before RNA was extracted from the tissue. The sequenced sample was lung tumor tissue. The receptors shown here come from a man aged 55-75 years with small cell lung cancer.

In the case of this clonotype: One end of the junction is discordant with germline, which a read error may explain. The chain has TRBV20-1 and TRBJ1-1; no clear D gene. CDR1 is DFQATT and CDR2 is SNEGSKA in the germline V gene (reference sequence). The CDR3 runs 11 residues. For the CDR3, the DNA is TGCAATGCTAGTACGGACACTGAAGCTTTCTTT. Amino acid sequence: CNASTDTEAFF.

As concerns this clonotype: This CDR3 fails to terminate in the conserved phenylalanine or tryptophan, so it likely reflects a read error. The CDR3 region is CASSLWVAGELFL. The CDR3 region has the DNA TGTGCCAGCAGCTTATGGGTGGCCGGGGAGCTGTTTCTT. The V gene is TRBV11-2, the J gene TRBJ2-2; no clear D. Germline lookup yields CDR1 SGHAT and CDR2 FQNNGV. This CDR3 spans 13 amino acids. V dropped 2 bases and J dropped 6 bases, with 7 bases sitting between them.

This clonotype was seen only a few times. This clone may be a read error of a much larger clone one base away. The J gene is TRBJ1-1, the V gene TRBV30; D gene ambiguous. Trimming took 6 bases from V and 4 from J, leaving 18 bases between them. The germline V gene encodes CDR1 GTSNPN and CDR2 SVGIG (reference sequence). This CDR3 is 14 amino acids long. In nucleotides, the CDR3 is TGTGCCTGCCTCAGCTGGAGGTTGGGCACTGAAGCTTTCTTT. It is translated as CACLSWRLGTEAFF. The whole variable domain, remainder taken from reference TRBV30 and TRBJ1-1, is SQTIHQWPATLVQPVGSPLSLECTVEGTSNPNLYWYRQAAGRGLQLLFYSVGIGQISSEVPQNLSASRPQDRQFILSSKKLLLSDSGFYLCACLSWRLGTEAFFGQGTRLTVV.

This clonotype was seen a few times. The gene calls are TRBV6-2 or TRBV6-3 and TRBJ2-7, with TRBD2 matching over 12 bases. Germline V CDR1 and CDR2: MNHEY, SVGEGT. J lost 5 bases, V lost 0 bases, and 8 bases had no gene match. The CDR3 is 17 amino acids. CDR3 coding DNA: TGTGCCAGCAGTTACTCGAGAACTAGCGGGAGGTTGGACGAGCAGTACGTC. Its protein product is CASSYSRTSGRLDEQYV.

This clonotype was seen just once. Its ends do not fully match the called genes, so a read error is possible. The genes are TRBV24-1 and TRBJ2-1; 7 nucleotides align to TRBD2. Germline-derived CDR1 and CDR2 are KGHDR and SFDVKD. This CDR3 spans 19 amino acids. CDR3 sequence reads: CATRDSTPRGRERVNEQFF. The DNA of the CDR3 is TGTGCCACCCGTGATTCCACCCCTCGGGGGAGGGAGAGGGTGAATGAGCAGTTCTTC.

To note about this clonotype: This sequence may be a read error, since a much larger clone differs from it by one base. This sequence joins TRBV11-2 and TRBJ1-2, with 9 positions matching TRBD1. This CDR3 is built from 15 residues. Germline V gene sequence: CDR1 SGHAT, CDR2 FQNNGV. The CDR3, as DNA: TGTACCAGCAGCCCCGAATGGACAGGGGACTGTGGCTACACCTTC. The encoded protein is CTSSPEWTGDCGYTF.

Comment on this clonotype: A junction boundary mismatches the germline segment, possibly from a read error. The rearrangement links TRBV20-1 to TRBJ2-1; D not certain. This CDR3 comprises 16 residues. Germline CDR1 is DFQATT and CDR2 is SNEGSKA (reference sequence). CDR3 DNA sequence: TGCAGCGCTAGAGATAGGCAGAGGTCTCTCGACATTGAGCAGTTCTTC. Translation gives CSARDRQRSLDIEQFF.

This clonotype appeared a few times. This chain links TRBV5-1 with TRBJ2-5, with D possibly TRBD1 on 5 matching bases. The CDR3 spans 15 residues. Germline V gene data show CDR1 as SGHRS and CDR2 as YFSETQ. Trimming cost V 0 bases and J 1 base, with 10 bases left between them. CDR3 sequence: CASSLGQGLQETQYF. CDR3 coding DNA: TGCGCCAGCAGCTTGGGTCAGGGCCTCCAAGAGACCCAGTACTTC. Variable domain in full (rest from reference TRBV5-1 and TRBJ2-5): KAGVTQTPRYLIKTRGQQVTLSCSPISGHRSVSWYQQTPGQGLQFLFEYFSETQRNKGNFPGRFSGRQFSNSRSEMNVSTLELGDSALYLCASSLGQGLQETQYFGPGTRLLVL.

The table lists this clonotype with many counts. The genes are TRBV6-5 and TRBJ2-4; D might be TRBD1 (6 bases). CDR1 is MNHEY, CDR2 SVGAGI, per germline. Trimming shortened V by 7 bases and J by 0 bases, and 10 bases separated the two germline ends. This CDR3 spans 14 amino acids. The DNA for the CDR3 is TGTGCCAGCAAAGAGGGGGTAGCCAAAAACATTCAGTACTTC. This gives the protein CASKEGVAKNIQYF.

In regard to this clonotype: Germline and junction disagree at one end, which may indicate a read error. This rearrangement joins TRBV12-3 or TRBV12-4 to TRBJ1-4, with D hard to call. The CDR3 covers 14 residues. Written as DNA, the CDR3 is TGTGCCAGCCGTTTCGCGGGCGTTAGTGAAAAACTGTTTTTT. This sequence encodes CASRFAGVSEKLFF.

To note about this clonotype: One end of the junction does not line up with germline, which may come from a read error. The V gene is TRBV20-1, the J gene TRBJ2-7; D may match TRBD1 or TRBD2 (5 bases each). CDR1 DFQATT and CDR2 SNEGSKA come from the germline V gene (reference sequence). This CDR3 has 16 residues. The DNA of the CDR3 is TGCAGAGCTAACGGAGACATAGAGGGAGAGGGGTACGAGCAGTACTTC. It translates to CRANGDIEGEGYEQYF.

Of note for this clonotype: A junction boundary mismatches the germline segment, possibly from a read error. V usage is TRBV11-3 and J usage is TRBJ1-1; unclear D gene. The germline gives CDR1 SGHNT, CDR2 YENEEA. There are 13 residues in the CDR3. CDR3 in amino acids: CANSQEGRTEAFF. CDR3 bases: TGTGCCAACAGCCAAGAAGGGAGGACTGAAGCTTTCTTT. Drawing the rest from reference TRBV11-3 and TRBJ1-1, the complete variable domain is EAGVVQSPRYKIIEKKQPVAFWCNPISGHNTLYWYLQNLGQGPELLIRYENEEAVDDSQLPKDRFSAERLKGVDSTLKIQPAELGDSAVYLCANSQEGRTEAFFGQGTRLTVV.

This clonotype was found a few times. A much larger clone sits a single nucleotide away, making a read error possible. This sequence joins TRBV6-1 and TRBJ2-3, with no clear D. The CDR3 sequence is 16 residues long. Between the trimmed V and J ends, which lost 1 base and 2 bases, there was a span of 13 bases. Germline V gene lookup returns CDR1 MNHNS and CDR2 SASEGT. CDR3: CASSEGRTTNTDTQYF. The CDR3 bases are TGTGCCAGCAGTGAAGGGAGAACAACTAACACAGATACGCAGTATTTT.

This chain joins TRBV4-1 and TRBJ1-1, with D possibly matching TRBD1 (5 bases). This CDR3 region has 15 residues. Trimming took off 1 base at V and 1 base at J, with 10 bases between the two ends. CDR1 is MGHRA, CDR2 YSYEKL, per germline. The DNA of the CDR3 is TGCGCCAGCAGCCAAGCAGGGAACAAGAACACTGAAGCTTTCTTT. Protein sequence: CASSQAGNKNTEAFF.

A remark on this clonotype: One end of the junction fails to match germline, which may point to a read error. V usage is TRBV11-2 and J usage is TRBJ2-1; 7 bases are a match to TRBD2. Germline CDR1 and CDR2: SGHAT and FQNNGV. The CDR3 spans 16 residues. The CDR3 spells CASSLAAGTSYNGQFF. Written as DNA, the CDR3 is TGTGCCAGCAGTCTAGCGGCGGGGACCTCCTACAATGGGCAGTTCTTC.

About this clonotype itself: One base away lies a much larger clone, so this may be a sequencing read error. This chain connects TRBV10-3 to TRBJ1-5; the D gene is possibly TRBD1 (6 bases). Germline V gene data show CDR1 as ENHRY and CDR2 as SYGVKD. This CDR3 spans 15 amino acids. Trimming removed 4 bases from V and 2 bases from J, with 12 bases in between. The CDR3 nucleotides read TGTGCCATCAGTGTAGGGGGGTTCGGCAATCAGCCCCAGCATTTT. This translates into CAISVGGFGNQPQHF.

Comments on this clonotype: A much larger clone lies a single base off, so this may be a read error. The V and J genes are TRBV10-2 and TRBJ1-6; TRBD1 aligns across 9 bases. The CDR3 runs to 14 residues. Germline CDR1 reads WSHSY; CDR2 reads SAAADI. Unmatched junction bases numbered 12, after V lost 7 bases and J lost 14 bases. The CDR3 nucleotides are TGCGCCAGCATTGTGGGACAGGGTGCCTCGACCCTCCACTTT. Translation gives CASIVGQGASTLHF.

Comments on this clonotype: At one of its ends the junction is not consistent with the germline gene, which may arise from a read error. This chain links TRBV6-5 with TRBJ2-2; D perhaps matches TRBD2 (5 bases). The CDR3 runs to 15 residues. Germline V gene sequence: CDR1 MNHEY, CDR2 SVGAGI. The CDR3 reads CASRDVGPNTGELFF. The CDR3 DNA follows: TGTGCCAGCCGCGACGTGGGTCCGAACACCGGGGAGTTGTTTTTT.

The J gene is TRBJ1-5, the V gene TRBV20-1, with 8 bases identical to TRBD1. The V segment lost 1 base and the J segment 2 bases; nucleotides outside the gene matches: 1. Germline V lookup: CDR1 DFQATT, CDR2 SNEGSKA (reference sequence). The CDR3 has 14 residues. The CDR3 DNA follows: TGCAGTGCTAGAGCGGACAGGGGCAATCAGCCCCAGCATTTT. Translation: CSARADRGNQPQHF.

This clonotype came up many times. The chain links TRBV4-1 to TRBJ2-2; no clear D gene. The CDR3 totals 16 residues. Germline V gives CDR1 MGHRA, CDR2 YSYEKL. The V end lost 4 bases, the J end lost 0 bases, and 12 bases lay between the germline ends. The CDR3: CASSPRLGTNTGELFF. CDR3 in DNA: TGCGCCAGCAGCCCCCGATTGGGTACGAACACCGGGGAGCTGTTTTTT.

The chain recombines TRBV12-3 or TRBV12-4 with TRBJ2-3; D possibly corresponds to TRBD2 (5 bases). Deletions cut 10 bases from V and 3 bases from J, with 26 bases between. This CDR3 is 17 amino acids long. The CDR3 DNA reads TGTGCCACTTCCGGGCTAGCTGGAACTTTTGTAACAGATACGCAGTATTTT. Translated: CATSGLAGTFVTDTQYF.

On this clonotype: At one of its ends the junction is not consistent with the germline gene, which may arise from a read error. The CDR3 nucleotides read TGTGCCTGCAGCTTAGCGGGTGAAGCAGATACGCGGTATTTT. This codes for CACSLAGEADTRYF. The gene calls are TRBV11-2 and TRBJ2-3; 7 nucleotides agree with TRBD2. Per the germline V gene, CDR1 is SGHAT and CDR2 is FQNNGV. This CDR3 is 14 amino acids long.

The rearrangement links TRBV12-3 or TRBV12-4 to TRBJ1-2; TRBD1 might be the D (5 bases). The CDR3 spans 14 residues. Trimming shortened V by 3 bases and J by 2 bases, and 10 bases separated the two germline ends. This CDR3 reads CASSLFGGNYGYTF. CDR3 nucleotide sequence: TGTGCCAGCAGTTTGTTCGGGGGAAACTATGGCTACACCTTC.

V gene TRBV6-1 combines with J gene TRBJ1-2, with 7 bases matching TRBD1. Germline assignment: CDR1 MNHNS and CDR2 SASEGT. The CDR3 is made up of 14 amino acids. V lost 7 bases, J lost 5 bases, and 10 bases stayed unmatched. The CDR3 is CASTGQSGIYGYTF. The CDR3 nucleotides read TGTGCCAGCACGGGACAGAGTGGTATTTATGGCTACACCTTC.